The clone carrying this T cell receptor beta chain was seen repeatedly, ten times or more. Its antigen is unknown. The source of the sample is a study of metastatic and nonmetastatic thyroid tumors. Study-level findings and limits: Benign nodules were reported to have significantly lower TCR beta diversity than malignant thyroid tumors, in blood and tumor.

Per the original methods: To classify distant metastasis in papillary thyroid cancer, a model was built from CDR3 differences across clinicopathological groups. TCRdb called clones again from the PCR reads with MiXCR. In this record, the V and J calls reflect TCRdb's handling and not the investigators' own analysis. Of tens of thousands of clones in the sample, 15% are singletons; the top ten hold approximately 35%. The CDR3 covers 13 residues. The trim removed 3 bases at V and 5 bases at J, leaving 1 base unmatched. Germline values: CDR1 MGHRA, CDR2 YSYEKL. No patient received treatment before thyroid surgery.

The rearrangement links TRBV4-1 to TRBJ2-7, with 10 bases aligning to TRBD1. Sequenced sample: blood. The receptor was derived from a female donor with papillary thyroid cancer or a benign thyroid nodule (not recorded which). Some clones in this sample may be carry-over from other donors' samples. As DNA, the CDR3 is TGCGCCAGCAGCCAGGACAGGGGGGACGAGCAGTACTTC. The encoded protein is CASSQDRGDEQYF.